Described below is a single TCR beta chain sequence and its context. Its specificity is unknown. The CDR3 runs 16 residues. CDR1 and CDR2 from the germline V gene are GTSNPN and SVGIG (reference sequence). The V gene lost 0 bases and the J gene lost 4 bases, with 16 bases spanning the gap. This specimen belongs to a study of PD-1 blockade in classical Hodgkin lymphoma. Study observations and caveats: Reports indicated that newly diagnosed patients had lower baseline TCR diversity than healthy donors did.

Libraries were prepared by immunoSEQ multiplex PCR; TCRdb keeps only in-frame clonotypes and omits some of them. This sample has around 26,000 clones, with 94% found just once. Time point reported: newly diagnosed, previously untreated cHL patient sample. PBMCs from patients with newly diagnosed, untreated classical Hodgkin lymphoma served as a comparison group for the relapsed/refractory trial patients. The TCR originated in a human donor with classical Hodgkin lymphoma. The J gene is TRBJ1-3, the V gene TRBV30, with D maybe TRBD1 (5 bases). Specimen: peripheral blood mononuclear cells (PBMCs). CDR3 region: CAWSVLQGVVGNTIYF. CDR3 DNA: TGTGCCTGGAGTGTACTTCAGGGAGTAGTCGGAAACACCATATATTTT.